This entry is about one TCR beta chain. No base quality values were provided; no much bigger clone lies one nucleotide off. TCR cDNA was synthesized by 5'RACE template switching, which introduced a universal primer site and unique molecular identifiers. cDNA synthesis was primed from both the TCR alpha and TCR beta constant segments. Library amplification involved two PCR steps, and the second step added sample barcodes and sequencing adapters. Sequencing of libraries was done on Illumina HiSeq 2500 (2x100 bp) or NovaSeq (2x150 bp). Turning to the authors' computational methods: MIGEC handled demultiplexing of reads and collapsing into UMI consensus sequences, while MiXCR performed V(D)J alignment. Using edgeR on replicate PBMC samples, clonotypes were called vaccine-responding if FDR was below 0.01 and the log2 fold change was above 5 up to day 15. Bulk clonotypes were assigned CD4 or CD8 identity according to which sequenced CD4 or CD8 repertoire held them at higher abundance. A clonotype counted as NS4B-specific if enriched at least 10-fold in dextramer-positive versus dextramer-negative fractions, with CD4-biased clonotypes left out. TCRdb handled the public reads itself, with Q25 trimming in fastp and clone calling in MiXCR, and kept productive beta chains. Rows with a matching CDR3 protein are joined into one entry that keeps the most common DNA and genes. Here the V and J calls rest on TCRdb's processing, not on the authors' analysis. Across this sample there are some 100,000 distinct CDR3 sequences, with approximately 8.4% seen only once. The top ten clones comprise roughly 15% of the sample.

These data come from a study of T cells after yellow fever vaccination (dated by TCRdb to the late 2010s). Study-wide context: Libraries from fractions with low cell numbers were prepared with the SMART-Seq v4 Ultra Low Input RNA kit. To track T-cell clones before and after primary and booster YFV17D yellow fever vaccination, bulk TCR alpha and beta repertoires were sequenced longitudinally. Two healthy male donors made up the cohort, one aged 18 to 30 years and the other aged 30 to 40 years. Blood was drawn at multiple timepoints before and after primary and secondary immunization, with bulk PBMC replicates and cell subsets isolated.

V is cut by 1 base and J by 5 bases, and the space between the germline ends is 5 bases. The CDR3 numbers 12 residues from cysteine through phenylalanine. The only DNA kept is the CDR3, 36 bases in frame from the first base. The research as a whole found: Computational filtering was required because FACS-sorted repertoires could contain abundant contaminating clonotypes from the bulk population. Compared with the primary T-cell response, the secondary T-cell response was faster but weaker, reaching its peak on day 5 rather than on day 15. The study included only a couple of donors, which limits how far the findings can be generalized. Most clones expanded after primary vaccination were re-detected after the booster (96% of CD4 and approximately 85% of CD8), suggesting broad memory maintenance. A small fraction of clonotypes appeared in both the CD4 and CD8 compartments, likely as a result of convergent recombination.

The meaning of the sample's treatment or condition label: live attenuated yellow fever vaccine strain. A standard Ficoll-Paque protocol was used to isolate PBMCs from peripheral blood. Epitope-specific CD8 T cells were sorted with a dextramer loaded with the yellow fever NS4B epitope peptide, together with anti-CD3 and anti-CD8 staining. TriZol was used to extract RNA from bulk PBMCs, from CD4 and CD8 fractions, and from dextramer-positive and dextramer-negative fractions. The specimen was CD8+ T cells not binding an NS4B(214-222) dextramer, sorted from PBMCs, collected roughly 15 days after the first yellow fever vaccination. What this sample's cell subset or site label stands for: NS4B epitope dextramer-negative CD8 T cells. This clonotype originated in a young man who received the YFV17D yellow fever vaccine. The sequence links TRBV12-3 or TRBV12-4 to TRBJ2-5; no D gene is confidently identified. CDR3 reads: CASSLVGETQYF. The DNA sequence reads TGTGCCAGCAGTTTAGTCGGGGAGACCCAGTACTTC.